This T cell receptor (beta chain) was retrieved from a study of T cells in Graves' hyperthyroidism and ophthalmopathy. The TCR beta CDR3 regions underwent amplification using RNA transcripts as the source. The primer set for the first-round RT-PCR of the TCR CDR3 was HTBI. MiXCR was run by TCRdb on the multiplex PCR reads, yielding one entry per CDR3 protein. The table records 610,000 or so distinct CDR3 sequences, 46% of them present only once. Broader study findings: The majority of expanded thyroid clonotypes above 0.001 also appeared in blood. Ophthalmopathy, which appeared later, was predicted by the model a median roughly 6.5 months before onset. Using 13 V-J features, a model discriminated ophthalmopathy from stable hyperthyroidism.

Germline CDR1 reads MNHNS; CDR2 reads SASEGT. V gave up 7 bases and J gave up 6 bases; unmatched junction bases: 6. CDR3 length: 13 residues. To note about this clonotype: Its matching antigen is unknown.

Aged 18 to 65, the patients had hyperthyroidism that was newly diagnosed and had lasted under 2 months. This receptor was taken from a woman aged 18-29 years with Graves' hyperthyroidism. The V gene is TRBV6-1, the J gene TRBJ2-5; 9 nucleotides align to TRBD1. Material for sequencing was peripheral blood or thyroid tissue (not recorded which). This chain's CDR3 is CASTTGGWQTQYF. The CDR3 coding sequence is TGTGCCAGCACCACAGGGGGCTGGCAGACCCAGTACTTC.